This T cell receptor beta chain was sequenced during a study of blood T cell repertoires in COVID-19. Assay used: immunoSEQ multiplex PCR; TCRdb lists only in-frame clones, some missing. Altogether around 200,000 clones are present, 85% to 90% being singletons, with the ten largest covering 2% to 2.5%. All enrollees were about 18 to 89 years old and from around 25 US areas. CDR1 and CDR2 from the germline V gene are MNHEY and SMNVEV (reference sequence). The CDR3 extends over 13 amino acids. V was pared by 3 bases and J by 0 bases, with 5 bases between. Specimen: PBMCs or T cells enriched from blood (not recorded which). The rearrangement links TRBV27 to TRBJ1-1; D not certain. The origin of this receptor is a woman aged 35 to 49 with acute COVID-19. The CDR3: CASSFSMNTEAFF. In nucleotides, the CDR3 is TGTGCCAGCAGTTTCAGTATGAACACTGAAGCTTTCTTT.